This note documents a single T cell receptor (beta chain) sequence. No antigen is known for it. The sample belongs to a study of OX40 agonist ivuxolimab in advanced cancers. Overall study findings and caveats: There were, on average, more expanded clones in CD8+ T cells than in CD4+.

The CDR3 runs 15 residues. CDR1 and CDR2 from the germline V gene are SGDLS and YYNGEE. Trimming stripped 4 bases from V and 1 base from J, with 13 bases between. Autoimmune disease history or systemic immunosuppression meant exclusion. Here immunoSEQ multiplex PCR was the method, and the copy in TCRdb shows in-frame clones only, minus some. The sample contains about 84,000 clones, 84% of which appear only once. This material consisted of CD4+ or CD8+ T cells sorted from blood, taken in a trial of the OX40 agonist ivuxolimab. This TCR came from an adult with an advanced solid tumor such as melanoma, head and neck, liver or kidney cancer. The chain has TRBV9 and TRBJ2-3, with a weak D call TRBD2 (6 bases). Here the CDR3 reads CASSTRPSGTDTQYF. CDR3 sequence (DNA): TGTGCCAGCAGCACCCGGCCTAGCGGCACAGATACGCAGTATTTT.